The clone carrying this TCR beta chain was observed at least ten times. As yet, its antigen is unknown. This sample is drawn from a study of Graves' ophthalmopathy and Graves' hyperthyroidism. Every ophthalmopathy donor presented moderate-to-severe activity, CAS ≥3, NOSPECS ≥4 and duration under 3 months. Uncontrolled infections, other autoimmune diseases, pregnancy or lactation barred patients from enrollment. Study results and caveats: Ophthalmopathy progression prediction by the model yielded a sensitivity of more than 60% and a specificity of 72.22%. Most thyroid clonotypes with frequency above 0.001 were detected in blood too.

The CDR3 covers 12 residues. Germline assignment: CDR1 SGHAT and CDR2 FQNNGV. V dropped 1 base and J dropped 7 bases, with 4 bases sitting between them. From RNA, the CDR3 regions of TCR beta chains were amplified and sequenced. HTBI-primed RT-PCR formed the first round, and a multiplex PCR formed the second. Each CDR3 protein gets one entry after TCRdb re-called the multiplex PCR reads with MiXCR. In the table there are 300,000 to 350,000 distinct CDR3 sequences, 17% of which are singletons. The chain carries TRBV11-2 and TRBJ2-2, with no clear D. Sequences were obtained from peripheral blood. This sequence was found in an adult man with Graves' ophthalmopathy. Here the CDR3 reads CASSLGDGELFF. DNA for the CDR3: TGTGCCAGCAGCTTAGGAGACGGGGAGCTGTTTTTT.